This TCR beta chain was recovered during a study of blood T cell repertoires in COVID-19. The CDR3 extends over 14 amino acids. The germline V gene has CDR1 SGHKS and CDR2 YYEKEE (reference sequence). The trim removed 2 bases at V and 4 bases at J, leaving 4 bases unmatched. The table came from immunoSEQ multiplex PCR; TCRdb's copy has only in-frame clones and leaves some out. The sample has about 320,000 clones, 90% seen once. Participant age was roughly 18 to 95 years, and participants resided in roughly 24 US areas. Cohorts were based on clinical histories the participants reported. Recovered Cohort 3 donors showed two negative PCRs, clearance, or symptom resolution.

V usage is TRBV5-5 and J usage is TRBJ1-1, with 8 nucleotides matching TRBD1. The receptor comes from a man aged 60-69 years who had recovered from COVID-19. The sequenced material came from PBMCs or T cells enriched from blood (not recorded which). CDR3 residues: CASSFPTGGTEAFF. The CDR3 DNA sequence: TGTGCCAGCAGCTTTCCAACAGGGGGCACTGAAGCTTTCTTT.